This T cell receptor beta chain was profiled in a study of neoadjuvant anti-PD-1 for oral cavity cancer. In the study overall: Patients without progression got a fourth dose around day 43.

General study results and limits: Non-responders to neoadjuvant nivolumab had significantly more clonal PBMC T cells than responders.

As regards this clone: What it binds is not known.

Time point indicated: after neoadjuvant nivolumab, at surgical resection. The CDR3 has 17 residues. V lost 9 bases, J lost 1 base, and 16 bases stayed unmatched. Germline V CDR1 and CDR2: SNHLY, FYNNEI. Libraries were prepared by immunoSEQ multiplex PCR; TCRdb keeps only in-frame clonotypes and omits some of them. The sample comprises 72,000 or so clones, roughly nine tenths of which are singletons, and less than 3% rests with the top ten. This sequence was found in a person between 40 and 85 years old with oral cavity squamous cell carcinoma. The material sequenced was PBMCs, taken after nivolumab (anti-PD-1) treatment. The chain joins TRBV2 to TRBJ2-7; TRBD1 agrees at 9 bases. CDR3 DNA: TGTGCCAGTGCGCCCCCCGGGACAGGGATCATATCCTACGAGCAGTACTTC. It yields the protein CASAPPGTGIISYEQYF.